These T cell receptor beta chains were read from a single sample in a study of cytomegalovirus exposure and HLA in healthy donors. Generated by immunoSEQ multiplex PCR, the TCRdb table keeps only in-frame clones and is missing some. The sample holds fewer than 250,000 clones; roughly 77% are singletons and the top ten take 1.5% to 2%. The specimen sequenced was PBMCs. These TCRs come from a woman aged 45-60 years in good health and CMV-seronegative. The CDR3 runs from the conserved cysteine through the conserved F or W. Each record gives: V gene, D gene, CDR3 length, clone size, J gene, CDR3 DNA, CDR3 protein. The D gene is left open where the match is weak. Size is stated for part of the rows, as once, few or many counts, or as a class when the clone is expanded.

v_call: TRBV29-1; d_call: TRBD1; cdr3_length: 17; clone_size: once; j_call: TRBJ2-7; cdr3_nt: TGCAGCGTTGCCTACCGGACAGGGATTGGATCCGTCTACGAGCAGTACTTC; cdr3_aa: CSVAYRTGIGSVYEQYF
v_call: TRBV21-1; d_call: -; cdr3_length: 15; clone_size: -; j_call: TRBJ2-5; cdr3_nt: TGTGCCAGCAGCGCGCGGGACAGGGAATACGAGACCCAGTACTTC; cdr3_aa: CASSARDREYETQYF
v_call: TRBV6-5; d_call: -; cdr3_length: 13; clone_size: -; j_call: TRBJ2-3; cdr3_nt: TGTGCCAGCAGTTACTCAGGGGCGCTTACGCAGTATTTT; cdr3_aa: CASSYSGALTQYF
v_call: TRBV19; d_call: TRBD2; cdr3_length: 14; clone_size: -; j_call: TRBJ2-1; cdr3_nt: TGTGCCAGTAGTCGGACTAGCGTCTACAATGAGCAGTTCTTC; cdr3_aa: CASSRTSVYNEQFF
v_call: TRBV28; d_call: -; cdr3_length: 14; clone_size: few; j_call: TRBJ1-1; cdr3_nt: TGTGCCAGCAGTTTTTCAGGGGCGAGGACTGAAGCTTTCTTT; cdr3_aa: CASSFSGARTEAFF
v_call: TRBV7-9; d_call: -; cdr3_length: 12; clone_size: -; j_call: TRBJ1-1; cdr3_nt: TGTGCCAGCAGCGGAGCGGGCAGGGAAGCTTTCTTT; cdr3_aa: CASSGAGREAFF
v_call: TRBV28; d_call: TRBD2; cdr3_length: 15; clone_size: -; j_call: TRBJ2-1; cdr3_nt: TGTGCCAGCAGTTTAGGACTAGCGGGAGAAGTTGAGCAGTTCTTC; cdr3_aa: CASSLGLAGEVEQFF
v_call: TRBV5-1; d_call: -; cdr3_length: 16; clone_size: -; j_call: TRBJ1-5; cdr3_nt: TGCGCCAGCAGTCGTCTTGGTGCGGGGACTAATCAGCCCCAGCATTTT; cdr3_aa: CASSRLGAGTNQPQHF
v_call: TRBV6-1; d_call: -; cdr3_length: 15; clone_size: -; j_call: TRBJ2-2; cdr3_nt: TGTGCCAGCAGTGAAGGACAGGTTAACACCGGGGAGCTGTTTTTT; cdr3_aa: CASSEGQVNTGELFF
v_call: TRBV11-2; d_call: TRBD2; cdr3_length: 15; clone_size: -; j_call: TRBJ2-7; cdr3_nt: TGTGCCAGCAGCCTCGGTGGTAGCGGGGTTGGCGAGCAGTACTTC; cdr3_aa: CASSLGGSGVGEQYF
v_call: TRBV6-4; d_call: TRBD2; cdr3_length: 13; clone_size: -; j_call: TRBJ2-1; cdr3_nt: TGTGCCAGCAGTGACTCTGGGGAGGGACAGCAGTTCTTC; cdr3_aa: CASSDSGEGQQFF
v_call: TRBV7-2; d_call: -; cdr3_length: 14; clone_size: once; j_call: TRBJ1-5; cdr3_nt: TGTGCCAGCAGCCTAAGCACGAACAATCAGCCCCAGCATTTT; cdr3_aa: CASSLSTNNQPQHF
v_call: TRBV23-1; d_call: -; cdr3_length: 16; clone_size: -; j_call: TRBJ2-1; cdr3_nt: TGCGCCAGCAGTCATCCCTGTACCTTAGAGTACAATGAGCAGTTCTTC; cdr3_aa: CASSHPCTLEYNEQFF
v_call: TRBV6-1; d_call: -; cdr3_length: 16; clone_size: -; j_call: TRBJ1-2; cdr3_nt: TGTGCCAGCAGTGAACCGTTAGGGGGAGATGAGGATGGCTACACCTTC; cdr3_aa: CASSEPLGGDEDGYTF
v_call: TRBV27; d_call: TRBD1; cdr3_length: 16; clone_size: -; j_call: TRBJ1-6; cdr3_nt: TGTGCCAGCAGTTTCTCTACTGGGACAGTGAATTCACCCCTCCACTTT; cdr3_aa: CASSFSTGTVNSPLHF
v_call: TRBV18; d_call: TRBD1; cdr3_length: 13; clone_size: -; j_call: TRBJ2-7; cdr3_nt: TGTGCCAGCTCAGTCGGACAGGGAGGAGAGCAGTACTTC; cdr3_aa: CASSVGQGGEQYF
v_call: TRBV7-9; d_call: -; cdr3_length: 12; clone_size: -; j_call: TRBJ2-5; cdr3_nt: TGTGCCAGCAGCCTACTCCCAGAGACCCAGTACTTC; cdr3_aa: CASSLLPETQYF
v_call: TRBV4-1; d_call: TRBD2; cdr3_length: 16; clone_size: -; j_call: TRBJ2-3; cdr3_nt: TGCGCCAGCAGCCCCGGACTAGCGGGAGTAGCAGATACGCAGTATTTT; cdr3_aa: CASSPGLAGVADTQYF
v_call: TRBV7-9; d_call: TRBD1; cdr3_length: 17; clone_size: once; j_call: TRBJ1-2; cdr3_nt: TGTGCCAGCAGCTCCCTACGTGGGACAGGGGCGGAATATGGCTACACCTTC; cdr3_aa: CASSSLRGTGAEYGYTF
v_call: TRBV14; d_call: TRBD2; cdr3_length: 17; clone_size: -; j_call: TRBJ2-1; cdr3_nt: TGTGCCAGCAGCCAGAGAAAAGCGGGGGGGTTTATGAATGAGCAGTTCTTC; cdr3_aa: CASSQRKAGGFMNEQFF
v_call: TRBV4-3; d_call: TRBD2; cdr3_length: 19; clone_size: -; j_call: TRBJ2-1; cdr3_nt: TGCGCCAGCAGCCAAGCTCTCTTCTTCTCAGCGGGAGGGCCGCATGAGCAGTTCTTC; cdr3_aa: CASSQALFFSAGGPHEQFF
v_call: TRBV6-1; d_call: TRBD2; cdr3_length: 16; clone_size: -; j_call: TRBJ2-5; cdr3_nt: TGTGCCAGCAGTGAATGGGGCGGGGGAGTGGGGGAGACCCAGTACTTC; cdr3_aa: CASSEWGGGVGETQYF
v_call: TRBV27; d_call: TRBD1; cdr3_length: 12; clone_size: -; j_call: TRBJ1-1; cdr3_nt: TGTGCCAGCAGCAGGGGGCCCACTGAAGCTTTCTTT; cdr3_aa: CASSRGPTEAFF
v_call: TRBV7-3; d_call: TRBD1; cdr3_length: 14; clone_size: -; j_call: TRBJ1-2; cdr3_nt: TGTGCCAGCAGCTTAATGCCAGGGGGCTATGGCTACACCTTC; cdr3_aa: CASSLMPGGYGYTF
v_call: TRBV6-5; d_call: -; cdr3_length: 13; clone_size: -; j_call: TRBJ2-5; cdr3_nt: TGTGCCAGCAGTCCTAGGATCCAAGAGACCCAGTACTTC; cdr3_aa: CASSPRIQETQYF
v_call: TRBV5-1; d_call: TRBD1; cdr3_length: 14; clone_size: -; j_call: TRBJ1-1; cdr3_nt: TGCGCCAGCAGCATGACAGGGATTATAGGTGAAGCTTTCTTT; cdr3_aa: CASSMTGIIGEAFF
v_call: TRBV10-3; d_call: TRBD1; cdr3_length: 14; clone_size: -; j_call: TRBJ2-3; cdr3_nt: TGTGCCATCAGTGCGGGACAGAGCACAGATACGCAGTATTTT; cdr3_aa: CAISAGQSTDTQYF
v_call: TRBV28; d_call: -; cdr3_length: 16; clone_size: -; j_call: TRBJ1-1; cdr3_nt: TGTGCCAGCAGTTTATGGTTGGGGGAGGTAAGCACTGAAGCTTTCTTT; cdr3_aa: CASSLWLGEVSTEAFF
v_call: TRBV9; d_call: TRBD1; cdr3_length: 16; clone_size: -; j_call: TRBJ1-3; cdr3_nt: TGTGCCAGCAGCGTAGGACAGGGGAGCTCTGGAAACACCATATATTTT; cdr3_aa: CASSVGQGSSGNTIYF
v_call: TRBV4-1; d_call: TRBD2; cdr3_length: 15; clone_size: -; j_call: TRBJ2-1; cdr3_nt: TGCGCCAGCAGCCAAGATAGGATAGCGGGAAATGAGCAGTTCTTC; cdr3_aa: CASSQDRIAGNEQFF
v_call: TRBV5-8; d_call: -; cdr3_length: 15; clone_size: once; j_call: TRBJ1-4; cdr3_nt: TGTGCCAGCAGCTTAGGAGGGTTGGGTGCAGAAAAACTGTTTTTT; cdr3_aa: CASSLGGLGAEKLFF
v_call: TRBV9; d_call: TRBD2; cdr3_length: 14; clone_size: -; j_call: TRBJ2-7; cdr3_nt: TGTGCCAGCAGTCCCAGCGGGAGCGGGTACGAGCAGTACTTC; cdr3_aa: CASSPSGSGYEQYF
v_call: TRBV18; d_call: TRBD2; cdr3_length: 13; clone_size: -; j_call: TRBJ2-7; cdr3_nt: TGTGCCAGCTCACCGGGAGGGTCCTTGGAGCAGTACTTC; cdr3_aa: CASSPGGSLEQYF
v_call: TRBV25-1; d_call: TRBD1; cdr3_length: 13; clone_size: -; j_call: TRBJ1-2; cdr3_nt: TGTGCCAGCATGACGGGACAGGGGAGGGGCTACACCTTC; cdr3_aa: CASMTGQGRGYTF
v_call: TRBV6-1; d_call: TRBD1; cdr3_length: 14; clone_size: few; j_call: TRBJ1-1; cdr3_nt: TGTGCCAGCAGCCCGGGACAGTTGAACACTGAAGCTTTCTTT; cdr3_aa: CASSPGQLNTEAFF
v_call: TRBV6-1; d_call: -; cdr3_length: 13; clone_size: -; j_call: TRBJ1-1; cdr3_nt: TGTGCCAGCATGAGACAGGCGAACACTGAAGCTTTCTTT; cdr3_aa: CASMRQANTEAFF
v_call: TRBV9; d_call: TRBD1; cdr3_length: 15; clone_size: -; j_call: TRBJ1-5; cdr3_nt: TGTGCCAGCAGCCGGACAGGGGCGGGCAATCAGCCCCAGCATTTT; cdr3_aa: CASSRTGAGNQPQHF
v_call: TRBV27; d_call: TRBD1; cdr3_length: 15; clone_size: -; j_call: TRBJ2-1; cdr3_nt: TGTGCCAGCAGGGGGACAGGGAGCTCCTACAATGAGCAGTTCTTC; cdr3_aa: CASRGTGSSYNEQFF
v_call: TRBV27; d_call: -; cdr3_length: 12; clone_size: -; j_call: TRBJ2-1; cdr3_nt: TGTGCCAGCAGTTTGTGGGGCAGGGAGCAGTTCTTC; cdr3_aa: CASSLWGREQFF
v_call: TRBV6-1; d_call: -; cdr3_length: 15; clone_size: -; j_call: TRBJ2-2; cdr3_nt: TGTGCCAGCAGTGAGTCGGACAGCAACACCGGGGAGCTGTTTTTT; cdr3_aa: CASSESDSNTGELFF
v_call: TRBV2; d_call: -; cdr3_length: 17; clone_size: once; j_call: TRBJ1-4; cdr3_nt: TGTGCCAGCAGTGAAGGGGGCAGATATACAACTAATGAAAAACTGTTTTTT; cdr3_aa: CASSEGGRYTTNEKLFF
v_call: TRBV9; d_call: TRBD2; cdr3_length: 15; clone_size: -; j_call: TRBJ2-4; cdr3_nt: TGTGCCAGCAGCGTGGGACTAGCGGGCTTCGACCCACAGTACTTC; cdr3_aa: CASSVGLAGFDPQYF
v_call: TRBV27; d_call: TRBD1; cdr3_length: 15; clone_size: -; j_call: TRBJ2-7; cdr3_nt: TGTGCCAGCAGTCCCCGGGACAGGGGACGGTACGAGCAGTACTTC; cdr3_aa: CASSPRDRGRYEQYF
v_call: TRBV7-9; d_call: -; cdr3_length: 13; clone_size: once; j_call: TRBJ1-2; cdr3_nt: TGTGCCAGCAGCTTAGGCCACGGGTATGGCTACACCTTC; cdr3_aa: CASSLGHGYGYTF
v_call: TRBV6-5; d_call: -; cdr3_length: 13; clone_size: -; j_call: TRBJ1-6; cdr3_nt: TGTGCCAGCAGCACCCGCGAGGTAACACCCCTCCACTTT; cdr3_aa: CASSTREVTPLHF